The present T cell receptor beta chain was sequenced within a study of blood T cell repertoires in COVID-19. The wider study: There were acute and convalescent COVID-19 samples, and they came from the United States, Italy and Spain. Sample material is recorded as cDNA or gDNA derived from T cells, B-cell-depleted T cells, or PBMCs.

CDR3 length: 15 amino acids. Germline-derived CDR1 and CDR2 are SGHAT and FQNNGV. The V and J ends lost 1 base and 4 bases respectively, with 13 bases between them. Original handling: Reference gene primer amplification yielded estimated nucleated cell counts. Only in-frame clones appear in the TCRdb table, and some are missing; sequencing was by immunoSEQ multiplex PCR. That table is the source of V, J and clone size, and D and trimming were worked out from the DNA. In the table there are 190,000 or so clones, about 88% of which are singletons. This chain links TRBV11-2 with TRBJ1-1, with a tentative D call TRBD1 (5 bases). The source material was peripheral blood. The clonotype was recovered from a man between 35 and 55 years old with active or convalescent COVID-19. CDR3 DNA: TGTGCCAGCAGCTTAGGGGGCGGGATGGGCACTGAAGCTTTCTTT. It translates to CASSLGGGMGTEAFF.